This T cell receptor (beta chain) was sequenced for a study of blood T cells in healthy people across ages. Study in general: Capture by template switching was about one barcoded beta molecule per two T cells. Overall study findings and caveats: Fewer expanded clones and more diversity marked long-lived versus aged donors. Measured against age, TCR beta diversity per million T cells decreased in a roughly linear manner.

As regards this clonotype: The antigen remains unidentified.

Through a sample-barcoded 5' primer and a J-beta primer mix, a second PCR was run for roughly 6 to 12 cycles. TCRdb fed the 5' RACE reads into MiXCR, producing one record per CDR3 protein. This sample has some 1,800,000 distinct CDR3 sequences, with roughly two fifths found just once. CDR1 is MDHEN, CDR2 SYDVKM, per germline. The CDR3 has 13 amino acids. Trimming shortened V by 5 bases and J by 3 bases, and 11 bases separated the two germline ends. About 10 milliliters of peripheral blood were drawn from each donor into EDTA-treated tubes. The sample consisted of blood. The rearrangement joins TRBV28 to TRBJ2-7; D is unresolved. This TCR was recovered from a human donor in good health. CDR3 sequence reads: CASSPHDIYEQYF. The CDR3 DNA is TGTGCCAGCAGTCCACACGATATCTACGAGCAGTACTTC. Based on the CDR3 plus reference TRBV28 and TRBJ2-7, the full variable domain is DVKVTQSSRYLVKRTGEKVFLECVQDMDHENMFWYRQDPGLGLRLIYFSYDVKMKEKGDIPEGYSVSREKKERFSLILESASTNQTSMYLCASSPHDIYEQYFGPGTRLTVT.